This T cell receptor (beta chain) was profiled in a study of blood T cells in healthy people across ages. The study, taken as a whole, reports: Older individuals had lower TCR beta diversity per million T cells (the decline was roughly linear). Long-lived and aged donors differed, with more naive CD4+ cells and higher diversity in the long-lived. Those diversity estimates obtained from one million T cells were thought to be underestimates.

CDR1 is SGHTA, CDR2 FQGNSA, per germline. There are 12 residues in the CDR3. V lost 8 bases to trimming and J lost 8 bases; unmatched junction nucleotides: 4. This clonotype was seen a few times. Antigen: not known. Through a sample-barcoded 5' primer and a J-beta primer mix, a second PCR was run for about 6 to 11 cycles. TCRdb reanalysed the 5' RACE reads using MiXCR and keeps one entry per CDR3 protein. Altogether approximately 680,000 distinct CDR3 sequences are present, 32% being singletons, with the ten largest covering less than 20%. The receptor comes from a woman at least 80 years old in good health. This sequence joins TRBV7-2 and TRBJ2-1, with TRBD2 matching over 9 bases. Sequenced material: blood. In nucleotides, the CDR3 is TGTGCCAGCGGCGGGAGGGAATATGAGCAGTTCTTC. It encodes CASGGREYEQFF.